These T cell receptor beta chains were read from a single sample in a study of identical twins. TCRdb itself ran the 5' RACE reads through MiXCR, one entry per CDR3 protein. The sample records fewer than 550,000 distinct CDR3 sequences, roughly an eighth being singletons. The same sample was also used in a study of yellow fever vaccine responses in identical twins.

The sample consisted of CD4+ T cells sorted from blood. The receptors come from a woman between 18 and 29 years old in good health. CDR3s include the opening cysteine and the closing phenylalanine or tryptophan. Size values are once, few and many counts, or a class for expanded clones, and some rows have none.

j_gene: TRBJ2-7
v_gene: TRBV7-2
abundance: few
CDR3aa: CASSARTYEQYF

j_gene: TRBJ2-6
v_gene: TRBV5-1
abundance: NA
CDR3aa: CASMGYGANVLTF

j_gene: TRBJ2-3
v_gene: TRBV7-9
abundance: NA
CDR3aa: CASSLVGQRTSTDTQYF

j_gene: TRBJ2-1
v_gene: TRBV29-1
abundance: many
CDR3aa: CSQPGAEGNEQFF

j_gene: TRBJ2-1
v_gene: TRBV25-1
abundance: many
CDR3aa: CASSLTGLAGNEQFF

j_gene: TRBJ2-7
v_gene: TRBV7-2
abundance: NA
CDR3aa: CASSLALTSGSYEQYF

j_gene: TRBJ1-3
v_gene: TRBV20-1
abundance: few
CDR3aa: CSVISRGLGDTIYF

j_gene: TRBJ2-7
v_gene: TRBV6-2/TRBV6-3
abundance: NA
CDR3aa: CASSRTGTGGFDEQYF

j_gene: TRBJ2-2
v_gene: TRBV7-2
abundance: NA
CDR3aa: CASSLTAGGPVGELFF

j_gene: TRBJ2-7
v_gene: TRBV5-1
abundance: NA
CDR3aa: CASSFGWASYEQYF

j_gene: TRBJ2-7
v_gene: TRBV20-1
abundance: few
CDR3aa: CSARGRAGDTYEQYF

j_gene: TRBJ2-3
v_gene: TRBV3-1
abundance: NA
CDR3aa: CASSHPDTDTQYF

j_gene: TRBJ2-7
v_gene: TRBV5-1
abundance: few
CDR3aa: CASSLEPGGSYEQYF

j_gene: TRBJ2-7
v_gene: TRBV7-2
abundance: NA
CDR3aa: CASRPAGGGYEQYF

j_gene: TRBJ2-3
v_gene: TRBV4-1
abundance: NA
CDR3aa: CASSSRLVPDTQYF

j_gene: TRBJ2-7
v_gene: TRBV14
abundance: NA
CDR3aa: CASSLKRPGLAGGSSYEQYF

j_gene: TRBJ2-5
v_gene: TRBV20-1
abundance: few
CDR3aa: CSAGRGGQETQYF

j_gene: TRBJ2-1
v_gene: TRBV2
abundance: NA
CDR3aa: CASSEARGQGNYNEQFF

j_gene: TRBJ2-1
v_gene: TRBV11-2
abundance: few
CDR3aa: CASSGGTSVNNEQFF

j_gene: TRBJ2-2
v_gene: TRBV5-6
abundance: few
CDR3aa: CASNTPGSDTGELFF

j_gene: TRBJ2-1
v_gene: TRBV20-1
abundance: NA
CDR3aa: CSASAGVNEQFF

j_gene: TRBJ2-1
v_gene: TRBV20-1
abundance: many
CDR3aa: CSARKATGGPYNEQFF

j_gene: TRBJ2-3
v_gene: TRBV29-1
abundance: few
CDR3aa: CSVDRTEITDTQYF

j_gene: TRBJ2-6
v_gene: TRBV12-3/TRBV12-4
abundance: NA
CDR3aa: CASSLSVNSGANVLTF

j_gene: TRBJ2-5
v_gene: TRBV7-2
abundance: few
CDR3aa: CASSSSGTNQETQYF

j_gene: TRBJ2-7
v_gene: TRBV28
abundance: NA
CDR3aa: CASSLSGGGRAYEQYF

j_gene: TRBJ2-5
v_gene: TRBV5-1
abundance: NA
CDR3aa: CASSTGLNPDTQYF

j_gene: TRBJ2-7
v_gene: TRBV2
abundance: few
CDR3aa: CASGTGGAQYF

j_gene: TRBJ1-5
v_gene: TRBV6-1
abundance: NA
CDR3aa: CASSGNQPQHF

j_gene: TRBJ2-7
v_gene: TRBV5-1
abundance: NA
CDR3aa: CASSPLGGEVGIYEQYF

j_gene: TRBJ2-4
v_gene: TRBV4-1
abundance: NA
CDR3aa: CASRGDSKNIQYF

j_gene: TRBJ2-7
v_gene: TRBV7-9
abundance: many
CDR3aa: CASSLGSVSYEQYF

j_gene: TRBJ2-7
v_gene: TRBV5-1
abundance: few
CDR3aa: CASGDPSSRGYEQYF

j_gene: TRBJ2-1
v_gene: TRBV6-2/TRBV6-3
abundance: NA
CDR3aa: CASSYDREVNEQFF

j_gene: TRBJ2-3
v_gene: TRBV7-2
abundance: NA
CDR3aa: CASSPKRTNTDTQYF

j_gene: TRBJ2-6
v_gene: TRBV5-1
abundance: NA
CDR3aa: CASSLAGGLGANVLTF

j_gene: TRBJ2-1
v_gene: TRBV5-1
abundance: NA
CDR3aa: CASSQTSSTYNEQFF

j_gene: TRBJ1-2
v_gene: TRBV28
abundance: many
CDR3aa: CASSLFNRGQGFYGYTF

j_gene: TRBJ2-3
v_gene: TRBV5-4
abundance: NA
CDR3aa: CASSPTGTGSDTQYF

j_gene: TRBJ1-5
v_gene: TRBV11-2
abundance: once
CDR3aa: CASSLDAGYQPQHF